These 29 T cell receptor beta chains were all obtained from the same sample, sequenced in a study of T cell repertoires in cytomegalovirus infection. A single record per CDR3 protein comes from TCRdb applying MiXCR to the reads. The repertoire holds around 450,000 distinct CDR3 sequences, with 10% to 12% as singletons. Sequenced input: PBMCs. The source of these receptors is a human donor in good health (CMV status not recorded). Some clones in this sample may be carry-over from other donors' samples.

In its sample, this clonotype was seen many times. DNA of the CDR3: TGTGCCAGCAGTGTCGGGTCTGGCACCTACAATGAGCAGTTCTTC. Residues: CASSVGSGTYNEQFF. The chain employs TRBV6-1 and TRBJ2-1; D not resolved. CDR3 length equals 15 residues. CDR1 is MNHNS, CDR2 SASEGT, per germline. V was clipped by 4 bases and J by 2 bases, with 12 bases between them.

Turning to this clonotype: A read error may account for a junction end that differs from germline. The CDR3 loop is CATGTSGSRDTQYF. In DNA form, the CDR3 reads TGTGCCACCGGGACTAGCGGGAGCAGAGATACGCAGTATTTT. The V and J genes are TRBV24-1 and TRBJ2-3; 14 positions match TRBD2. Per germline, CDR1 KGHDR and CDR2 SFDVKD. The CDR3 contains 14 residues.

This clonotype was seen many times. The V and J genes are TRBV9 and TRBJ2-5, with a possible D match to TRBD1 (6 bases). CDR1 SGDLS and CDR2 YYNGEE come from the germline V gene. The V end lost 7 bases, the J end lost 1 base, and 8 bases lay between the germline ends. The CDR3 consists of 12 residues. Here the CDR3 DNA reads TGTGCCAGCGCGACAGGCCAAGAGACCCAGTACTTC. Its translation: CASATGQETQYF. The entire variable domain, with the rest obtained from reference TRBV9 and TRBJ2-5, is as follows: DSGVTQTPKHLITATGQRVTLRCSPRSGDLSVYWYQQSLDQGLQFLIQYYNGEERAKGNILERFSAQQFPDLHSELNLSSLELGDSALYFCASATGQETQYFGPGTRLLVL.

This clonotype appeared many times. The J gene is TRBJ1-2, the V gene TRBV7-2; the D gene is possibly TRBD1 (5 bases). From germline, CDR1 is SGHTA and CDR2 FQGNSA. The CDR3 totals 15 residues. The ends were cut back, 0 bases at V and 7 bases at J, with 15 bases in the middle. This chain's CDR3 is CASSLAVQGAGGYTF. The CDR3 DNA follows: TGTGCCAGCAGCTTAGCAGTCCAGGGCGCCGGTGGCTACACCTTC.

This clonotype has only a few counts. The chain is built from TRBV6-5 and TRBJ2-3; 9 bases are a match to TRBD1. Germline loops: CDR1 MNHEY, CDR2 SVGAGI. The V gene end was trimmed by 6 bases and the J gene end by 2 bases; junction bases not matched to a gene: 6. The CDR3 has 15 amino acids. The CDR3 bases are TGTGCCAGCAGCCGGGGGACAGGGTACACAGATACGCAGTATTTT. Translated, it gives CASSRGTGYTDTQYF.

This clonotype was counted ten times or more. This sequence joins TRBV4-2 and TRBJ2-6; possibly TRBD1 for D (8 bases). Germline loops: CDR1 LGHNA, CDR2 YNFKEQ. CDR3 length equals 20 residues. V gave up 4 bases and J gave up 0 bases, with 22 bases separating them. The CDR3 region has the DNA TGTGCCAGCAGCCCGACAACTACAGGGGGGGTCCTCTCTGGGGCCAACGTCCTGACTTTC. This codes for CASSPTTTGGVLSGANVLTF.

A few counts support this clonotype. This chain links TRBV14 with TRBJ2-2; no firm D call. The ends were cut back, 2 bases at V and 3 bases at J, with 10 bases in the middle. The CDR3 is 15 amino acids. Germline lookup yields CDR1 SGHDN and CDR2 FVKESK. The CDR3 region has the DNA TGTGCCAGCAGCCAACTTATGGCCGACACCGGGGAGCTGTTTTTT. Translated: CASSQLMADTGELFF. Using reference TRBV14 and TRBJ2-2 for the parts outside the CDR3, the full variable domain is EAGVTQFPSHSVIEKGQTVTLRCDPISGHDNLYWYRRVMGKEIKFLLHFVKESKQDESGMPNNRFLAERTGGTYSTLKVQPAELEDSGVYFCASSQLMADTGELFFGEGSRLTVL.

This clonotype showed up many times. The chain uses TRBV5-1 and TRBJ1-2; the D gene is possibly TRBD1 (6 bases). The CDR3 has 15 amino acids. Germline values: CDR1 SGHRS, CDR2 YFSETQ. V was pared by 4 bases and J by 5 bases, with 18 bases between. The CDR3: CASSPGGDTVYGYTF. The CDR3 DNA is TGCGCCAGCAGCCCCGGAGGGGACACCGTTTATGGCTACACCTTC.

The chain joins TRBV2 to TRBJ2-5, with 8 bases aligning to TRBD2. The V gene end was trimmed by 6 bases and the J gene end by 4 bases; junction bases not matched to a gene: 10. CDR3 length: 15 amino acids. CDR1 SNHLY and CDR2 FYNNEI come from the germline V gene. The CDR3 region is CASSGSGIGGETQYF. CDR3 in DNA: TGTGCCAGCAGCGGTAGCGGGATAGGGGGAGAGACCCAGTACTTC.

This chain uses TRBV24-1 with TRBJ2-1; maybe TRBD2 (6 bases). The CDR3 contains 20 residues. The V gene lost 0 bases and the J gene lost 7 bases, with 27 bases spanning the gap. In germline, CDR1 is KGHDR, CDR2 SFDVKD. For the CDR3, the DNA is TGTGCCACCAGTGATTTGGGCTTTAGCGGACGAGATCCCGTGACGAATGAGCAGTTCTTC. Its translation: CATSDLGFSGRDPVTNEQFF.

This clonotype was counted ten times or more. The chain recombines TRBV11-2 with TRBJ1-4; D not certain. The V gene's germline CDR1 is SGHAT and CDR2 FQNNGV. V was cut by 5 bases and J by 8 bases, with 18 bases left in between. This CDR3 is built from 15 residues. CDR3 sequence: CASSPSGQSGEKLFF. CDR3 sequence (DNA): TGTGCCAGCAGCCCCTCGGGCCAAAGCGGAGAAAAACTGTTTTTT.

CDR3 coding DNA: TGCAGTGCCCCGTCTGCGACCGGAGCCCCCGAGCAGTACTTC. Residues: CSAPSATGAPEQYF. The chain uses TRBV20-1 and TRBJ2-7; no firm D call. Trimming shortened V by 6 bases and J by 6 bases, and 21 bases separated the two germline ends. There are 14 residues in the CDR3. The V gene's germline CDR1 is DFQATT and CDR2 SNEGSKA (reference sequence).

This clonotype has just one count. J is TRBJ2-5 and V is TRBV29-1, with a possible D match to TRBD1 (6 bases). The CDR3 loop spans 11 amino acids. Germline CDR1 reads SQVTM; CDR2 reads ANQGSEA. Trimming stripped 7 bases from V and 2 bases from J, with 8 bases between. The CDR3 nucleotides read TGCAGCGGTGACAGGCAAGAGACCCAGTACTTC. This encodes CSGDRQETQYF.

V usage is TRBV15 and J usage is TRBJ1-2; maybe TRBD1 (5 bases). The CDR3 spans 14 residues. CDR1 is LNHNV and CDR2 is YYDKDF in the germline V gene (reference sequence). The V end lost 0 bases, the J end lost 4 bases, and 9 bases lay between the germline ends. CDR3 sequence (DNA): TGTGCCACCAGCAGAGATTTAGGGACCTATGGCTACACCTTC. Translation gives CATSRDLGTYGYTF.

This clonotype has only a few counts. This chain joins TRBV20-1 and TRBJ2-3; 8 bases match TRBD1. The CDR3 length is 15 residues. The germline V gene has CDR1 DFQATT and CDR2 SNEGSKA (reference sequence). Trimming removed 6 bases from V and 5 bases from J; junction bases left unmatched: 13. The CDR3 DNA follows: TGCAGTGCCGGACAGGGAGGCCACCAAGGAGATACGCAGTATTTT. Translated: CSAGQGGHQGDTQYF.

This clonotype appeared many times. This sequence joins TRBV28 and TRBJ1-4; 7 nucleotides agree with TRBD1. This CDR3 region has 15 residues. Germline values: CDR1 MDHEN, CDR2 SYDVKM. Unmatched junction bases numbered 8, after V lost 3 bases and J lost 7 bases. CDR3 amino acids: CASSFNRGLGEKLFF. The CDR3 DNA reads TGTGCCAGCAGTTTCAACAGGGGACTCGGTGAAAAACTGTTTTTT.

This clonotype was counted many times. This sequence joins TRBV11-3 and TRBJ2-5, with 9 positions matching TRBD2. CDR3 length: 15 amino acids. Germline CDR1 is SGHNT and CDR2 is YENEEA. V lost 4 bases, J lost 4 bases, and 7 bases stayed unmatched. CDR3 sequence: CASSSGSGSGETQYF. The CDR3 coding sequence is TGTGCCAGCAGCTCCGGTAGCGGGAGTGGAGAGACCCAGTACTTC.

This chain joins TRBV5-1 and TRBJ2-1, with a weak D call TRBD1 (6 bases). CDR3 size: 16 residues. Trimming shortened V by 0 bases and J by 4 bases, and 14 bases separated the two germline ends. In germline, CDR1 is SGHRS, CDR2 YFSETQ. The CDR3 loop is CASSLVGTQGYNEQFF. CDR3 DNA sequence: TGCGCCAGCAGCTTGGTTGGCACTCAGGGGTACAATGAGCAGTTCTTC.

This clonotype appeared many times. The chain couples TRBV5-4 to TRBJ2-1; tentative D call: TRBD1 (5 bases). From germline, CDR1 is SGHNT and CDR2 YYREEE (reference sequence). Trimming stripped 0 bases from V and 9 bases from J, with 10 bases between. This CDR3 is built from 13 residues. The DNA of the CDR3 is TGTGCCAGCAGCTTGGGACAGAGGACTGAGCAGTTCTTC. It is translated as CASSLGQRTEQFF.

This clonotype showed up many times. The V call is TRBV3-1, the J call TRBJ1-2; no definite D call. The CDR3 is 12 residues long. V shed 2 bases and J shed 8 bases, with 9 bases lying between them. CDR1 and CDR2 from the germline V gene are LGHDT and YNNKEL (reference sequence). CDR3 coding DNA: TGTGCCAGCAGCCAATCCGGGAGAGGCTACACCTTC. Its translation is CASSQSGRGYTF.

This clonotype was detected many times. The chain links TRBV11-2 to TRBJ2-1; 12 bases map to TRBD1. Unmatched junction bases numbered 7, after V lost 2 bases and J lost 8 bases. Germline V CDR1 and CDR2: SGHAT, FQNNGV. This CDR3 is 16 amino acids long. The CDR3 bases are TGTGCCAGCAGCTTAACTAAGGGACAGGGGGCCTATGAGCAGTTCTTC. This sequence encodes CASSLTKGQGAYEQFF.

In this sample, this clonotype turned up many times. The chain combines TRBV6-2 or TRBV6-3 with TRBJ2-7; D is undetermined. V was clipped by 5 bases and J by 1 base, with 3 bases between them. CDR3 length: 11 residues. The germline V gene has CDR1 MNHEY and CDR2 SVGEGT. The CDR3 DNA reads TGTGCCAGCAGTGAGTCCTACGAGCAGTACTTC. This sequence encodes CASSESYEQYF.

This clonotype was counted ten times or more. J is TRBJ1-2 and V is TRBV19; 8 bases are a match to TRBD1. The V segment lost 4 bases and the J segment 2 bases; nucleotides outside the gene matches: 9. Germline CDR1 LNHDA, CDR2 SQIVND (reference sequence). This CDR3 spans 16 amino acids. As DNA, the CDR3 is TGTGCCAGTAGTACAAGCGACAGGGGCCCCAACTATGGCTACACCTTC. As protein: CASSTSDRGPNYGYTF.

This clonotype was recorded a few times. The chain combines TRBV27 with TRBJ1-1, with D unclear. This CDR3 is built from 13 residues. V was trimmed by 6 bases and J by 5 bases, leaving 13 bases between them. In germline, CDR1 is MNHEY, CDR2 SMNVEV (reference sequence). In nucleotides, the CDR3 is TGTGCCAGCAGCCACCCGGACTCTACTGAAGCTTTCTTT. The encoded protein is CASSHPDSTEAFF.

This clonotype was observed at least ten times. The chain couples TRBV7-9 to TRBJ1-2; D is perhaps TRBD1 (6 bases). This CDR3 has 17 residues. Germline lookup yields CDR1 SEHNR and CDR2 FQNEAQ (reference sequence). V lost 4 bases, J lost 0 bases, and 18 bases lay in between. The CDR3: CASSSPLRDTPNYGYTF. CDR3 nucleotides: TGTGCCAGCAGCTCACCCCTCCGGGACACTCCTAACTATGGCTACACCTTC.

In this sample, this clonotype turned up a few times. V usage is TRBV25-1 and J usage is TRBJ2-7; the D is unclear. Between the trimmed V and J ends, which lost 6 bases and 2 bases, there was a span of 5 bases. The germline gives CDR1 MGHDK, CDR2 SYGVNS. The CDR3 runs to 11 residues. The DNA of the CDR3 is TGTGCCAGCAGGCTTGCCTACGAGCAGTACTTC. As protein: CASRLAYEQYF.

The table lists this clonotype with many counts. This chain connects TRBV7-6 to TRBJ2-7; D is possibly TRBD2 (6 bases). The CDR3 covers 14 residues. Germline V gene lookup returns CDR1 SGHVS and CDR2 FNYEAQ. V was clipped by 2 bases and J by 3 bases, with 11 bases between them. Written as DNA, the CDR3 is TGTGCCAGCAGCTTATCCCCGGGGGACTACGAGCAGTACTTC. Translated: CASSLSPGDYEQYF.

The chain couples TRBV24-1 to TRBJ2-2, with D unresolved. V lost 5 bases and J lost 6, with 3 bases in between. The CDR3 spans 11 residues. Germline lookup yields CDR1 KGHDR and CDR2 SFDVKD. CDR3 sequence: CATSVPGELFF. The CDR3 nucleotides read TGTGCCACCAGTGTACCCGGGGAGCTGTTTTTT.

The chain employs TRBV5-5 and TRBJ2-7; the match to TRBD2 covers 10 bases. The CDR3 spans 15 residues. V lost 2 bases, J lost 0 bases, and 2 bases stayed unmatched. In germline, CDR1 is SGHKS, CDR2 YYEKEE (reference sequence). The CDR3, as DNA: TGTGCCAGCAGCTTTTCTAGCGGGAGCTCCTACGAGCAGTACTTC. Protein sequence: CASSFSSGSSYEQYF.